This section outlines one TCR beta chain sequence together with its context. The antigen is not known. This specimen belongs to a study of cytomegalovirus exposure and HLA in healthy donors. The study's findings and limits: Specific recognition of CMV antigens was confirmed in vitro for three chains (all CMV-associated).

Primers included in the PCR were 60 Vbeta and 13 Jbeta primers. TCRdb's table, derived via immunoSEQ multiplex PCR, lists solely in-frame clones and lacks some. The repertoire holds about 180,000 clones, with 75% to 90% as singletons. Looked up from germline, CDR1 is MNHEY and CDR2 is SMNVEV (reference sequence). This CDR3 is 15 amino acids long. The ends were cut back, 4 bases at V and 4 bases at J, with 16 bases in the middle. The origin of this receptor is a girl between 5 and 17 years old in good health and CMV-seropositive. Sequencing used PBMCs. The chain carries TRBV27 and TRBJ1-2; weak D call: TRBD1 (6 bases). This CDR3 is CASSSFPGVGYGYTF. CDR3 coding DNA: TGTGCCAGCAGTTCCTTCCCAGGGGTTGGCTATGGCTACACCTTC.